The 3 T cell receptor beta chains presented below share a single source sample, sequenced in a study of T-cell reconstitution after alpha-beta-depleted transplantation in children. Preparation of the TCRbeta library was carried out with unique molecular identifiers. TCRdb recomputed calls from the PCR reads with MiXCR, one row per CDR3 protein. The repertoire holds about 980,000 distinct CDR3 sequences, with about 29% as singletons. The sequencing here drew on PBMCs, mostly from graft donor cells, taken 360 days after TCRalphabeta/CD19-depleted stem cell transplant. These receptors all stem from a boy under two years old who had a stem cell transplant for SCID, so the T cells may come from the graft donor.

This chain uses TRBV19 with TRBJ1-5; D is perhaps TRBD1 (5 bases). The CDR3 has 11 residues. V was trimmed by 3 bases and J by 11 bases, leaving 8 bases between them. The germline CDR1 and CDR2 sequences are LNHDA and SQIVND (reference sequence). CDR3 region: CASSIRDSQHF. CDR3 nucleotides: TGTGCCAGTAGTATCCGGGACTCCCAGCATTTT.

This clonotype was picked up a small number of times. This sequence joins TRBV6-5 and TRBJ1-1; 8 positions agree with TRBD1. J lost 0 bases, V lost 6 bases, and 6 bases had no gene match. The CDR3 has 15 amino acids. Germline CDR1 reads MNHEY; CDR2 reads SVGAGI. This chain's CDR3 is CASSYTGGLNTEAFF. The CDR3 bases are TGTGCCAGCAGCTATACAGGGGGTCTGAACACTGAAGCTTTCTTT.

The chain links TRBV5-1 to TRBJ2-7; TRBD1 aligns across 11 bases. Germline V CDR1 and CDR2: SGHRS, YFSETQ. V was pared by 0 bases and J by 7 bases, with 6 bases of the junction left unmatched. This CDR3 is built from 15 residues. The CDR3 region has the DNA TGCGCCAGCAGCTTGGCCCGGACAGGGGGCTGGGAGCAGTACTTC. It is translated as CASSLARTGGWEQYF.